This TCR beta chain was obtained from a study of identifying expanded T cells in peripheral blood (dated by TCRdb to the late 2010s). Regarding the complete study: Technical replicates were generated by sequencing separate aliquots of the same genomic DNA pool, with four replicates compared pairwise. The paper as a whole reports these results and caveats: It was expected by the authors that biological variance in healthy repertoires might increase further over much longer intervals, such as months to years. The binomial model flagged approximately 1.2 differentially abundant clones between technical replicates but approximately 16 over approximately 2 weeks and around 19 over around four weeks. For all healthy donors, the variance in clone template counts between approximately 2-week samples rose significantly as total template count increased. Across all healthy-donor time intervals, the beta-binomial model significantly cut both the number of clones called differentially abundant and the false-positive rate.

TCRbeta CDR3 regions were profiled by bias-controlled multiplex PCR amplification of genomic DNA with the immunoSEQ Assay. The study's processing was this. To quantify the absolute abundance of each unique TCRbeta CDR3 region, the sequences were collapsed and filtered. Differential abundance was assessed using a binomial (Fisher-equivalent) model and a beta-binomial model in which time-dependent variance fitted from healthy donors was added. Clones with fewer than 5 combined templates were removed, and differential abundance was called for clones with a Benjamini-Hochberg FDR below 0.01. The form v = (b*log(k)+a)^2 was used to model beta-binomial variance as a function of total template count across the two samples. This is the immuneACCESS table as TCRdb keeps it, with only in-frame sequences that have V and J called. A part of the clones is gone; compared with another copy, unresolved V genes explain less than half, and the rest is unexplained. That table gives V, J and clone size, and the DNA gave D and trimming. In all, the sample holds 50,000 to 65,000 clones, and under 85% of those were seen once. About a fifth of the sample rests with the top ten.

V sheds 0 bases and J sheds 7 bases, leaving 10 bases between their ends. Including the terminal cysteine and phenylalanine, the CDR3 comprises 13 residues. CDR3 DNA is the only sequence kept; it has 39 bases, read in frame from the first base. CDR1 and CDR2 were assigned from the germline V gene as SGHRS and YFSETQ. Note on this clone: The antigen this receptor binds is unknown. Per-base qualities were not stored, and no clone one base away is much larger. Other DNA sequences of this sample code for an identical CDR3.

During the collection period, no infections or other immune events were recorded for the healthy donors. Healthy-donor blood repertoires served as a training cohort to calibrate time-dependent variance in a beta-binomial model of T-cell clone differential abundance. The training cohort included approximately 10 healthy donors, of whom 3 were female and 7 were male. The donors were between roughly 25 and 65 years old, with an average age of approximately 47 years. Whole blood was collected from each healthy donor at three time points spaced approximately 2 weeks apart and obtained from a commercial supplier. Genomic DNA was extracted from unsorted whole blood for immunosequencing.

The chain employs TRBV5-1 and TRBJ1-2; TRBD1 could be the D gene, as 5 bases match. The receptor comes from a person aged 18 to 70 in good health. Sequences were obtained from blood. The DNA sequence is given as TGCGCCAGCAGCTTGGAAGGGACTGGTGGCTACACCTTC. The translation is CASSLEGTGGYTF. Where the CDR3 stops, the reference TRBV5-1 and TRBJ1-2 genes take over; the full variable domain is KAGVTQTPRYLIKTRGQQVTLSCSPISGHRSVSWYQQTPGQGLQFLFEYFSETQRNKGNFPGRFSGRQFSNSRSEMNVSTLELGDSALYLCASSLEGTGGYTFGSGTRLTVV.